What follows are 31 T cell receptor beta chains derived from one specimen sequenced in a study of regulatory T cells in long-lasting Graves disease. CDR3-region Arm-PCR and iRepertoire HTBI primers produced the TCR beta libraries. MiXCR, run by TCRdb on the multiplex PCR reads, gives a single entry per CDR3 protein. The repertoire holds 350,000 to 400,000 distinct CDR3 sequences, with under 20% as singletons. Sample time point: newly diagnosed GD, antithyroid drugs for less than 3 months. PBMC RNA served as the TCR library source. A further study also used this sample, focusing on T cells in Graves' hyperthyroidism and ophthalmopathy.

Sequencing used peripheral blood mononuclear cells (PBMCs), obtained at new diagnosis, from a patient treated with antithyroid drugs. These TCRs come from a woman younger than 35 with Graves disease.

This clonotype was counted ten times or more. The V and J genes are TRBV5-1 and TRBJ2-1, with 7 bases identical to TRBD2. Germline values: CDR1 SGHRS, CDR2 YFSETQ. With V trimmed by 5 bases and J by 5 bases, 4 bases remained unmatched. The CDR3 totals 13 residues. The CDR3 loop reads CASSGGGNNEQFF. DNA of the CDR3: TGCGCCAGCAGTGGGGGGGGGAACAATGAGCAGTTCTTC.

The rearrangement links TRBV19 to TRBJ1-1; the D is unclear. V was pared by 6 bases and J by 5 bases, with 13 bases between. The CDR3 runs to 13 residues. Germline CDR1 reads LNHDA; CDR2 reads SQIVND (reference sequence). The CDR3 DNA sequence: TGTGCCAGTAGACTCAGGTCGGGGACTGAAGCTTTCTTT. This gives the protein CASRLRSGTEAFF.

This clonotype was counted only a few times. This chain links TRBV6-5 with TRBJ2-5, with 11 bases matching TRBD1. In germline, CDR1 is MNHEY, CDR2 SVGAGI. The junction had 8 bases not matched to a gene; V was cut back by 0 bases and J by 5 bases. This CDR3 region has 17 residues. This CDR3 is CASSYSGSGQGVETQYF. CDR3 DNA sequence: TGTGCCAGCAGTTACTCCGGGTCGGGACAGGGGGTGGAGACCCAGTACTTC.

This clonotype was detected many times. The V gene is TRBV6-2 or TRBV6-3, the J gene TRBJ2-3, with TRBD2 identical over 7 bases. This CDR3 region has 13 residues. J was trimmed by 4 bases and V by 7 bases; bases with no gene match: 5. In germline, CDR1 is MNHEY, CDR2 SVGEGT. CDR3 coding DNA: TGTGCCAGCACCGAGCGGGATGCAGATACGCAGTATTTT. It encodes CASTERDADTQYF.

Note on this clonotype: This may be a read error, as it is one base from a much larger clone. This chain joins TRBV30 and TRBJ2-1; D may match TRBD1 or TRBD2 (6 bases each). Per the germline V gene, CDR1 is GTSNPN and CDR2 is SVGIG (reference sequence). The CDR3 totals 16 residues. The V and J ends lost 0 bases and 10 bases respectively, with 22 bases between them. CDR3 nucleotide sequence: TGTGCCTGGAGTGTAGGGGGGATTCCCCTTCCCTACGAGCAGTTCTTC. Amino acids: CAWSVGGIPLPYEQFF.

The table lists this clonotype with a few counts. The chain combines TRBV5-1 with TRBJ1-2; 9 positions match TRBD1. The germline V gene has CDR1 SGHRS and CDR2 YFSETQ. The CDR3 consists of 15 residues. After removal of 3 bases from V and 4 bases from J, the junction contained 7 bases not matched to a gene. The CDR3 nucleotides read TGCGCCAGCAGCTCCCCCGGGACAGGGAGCTATGGCTACACCTTC. Protein: CASSSPGTGSYGYTF.

This clonotype appeared a few times. The CDR3 here is CSARRTSGGVINEQFF. The CDR3 DNA is TGCAGTGCTAGACGGACTAGCGGGGGGGTAATCAATGAGCAGTTCTTC. The V gene is TRBV20-1, the J gene TRBJ2-1; 15 nucleotides align to TRBD2. The CDR3 runs to 16 residues. The V gene end was trimmed by 2 bases and the J gene end by 6 bases; junction bases not matched to a gene: 5. The germline V gene encodes CDR1 DFQATT and CDR2 SNEGSKA (reference sequence).

The J gene is TRBJ2-2, the V gene TRBV3-1; perhaps TRBD1 as D (7 bases). V was clipped by 6 bases and J by 6 bases, with 14 bases between them. The CDR3 loop spans 14 amino acids. CDR1 LGHDT and CDR2 YNNKEL come from the germline V gene (reference sequence). The CDR3 loop is CASRITGEAGELFF. The CDR3 DNA is TGTGCCAGCAGAATTACAGGGGAGGCCGGGGAGCTGTTTTTT. Combining the CDR3 with reference TRBV3-1 and TRBJ2-2 gives the whole variable domain DTAVSQTPKYLVTQMGNDKSIKCEQNLGHDTMYWYKQDSKKFLKIMFSYNNKELIINETVPNRFSPKSPDKAHLNLHINSLELGDSAVYFCASRITGEAGELFFGEGSRLTVL.

This clonotype showed up many times. This sequence joins TRBV30 and TRBJ2-7, with TRBD2 matching 7 bases. Germline lookup yields CDR1 GTSNPN and CDR2 SVGIG (reference sequence). The V segment lost 0 bases and the J segment 6 bases; nucleotides outside the gene matches: 11. The CDR3 consists of 15 residues. The CDR3 DNA reads TGTGCCTGGAGTGTAAGAGGGCGGGAGCCGGGCGAGCAGTACTTC. This codes for CAWSVRGREPGEQYF.

At least ten counts were recorded for this clonotype. This chain connects TRBV3-1 to TRBJ2-7, with TRBD1 matching over 9 bases. This CDR3 region has 16 residues. The V and J ends lost 2 bases and 3 bases, in that order; junction bases with no gene match: 8. The germline gives CDR1 LGHDT, CDR2 YNNKEL (reference sequence). The CDR3 DNA reads TGTGCCAGCAGCCAACCCACCGGGACAGGGCGCTACGAGCAGTACTTC. It is translated as CASSQPTGTGRYEQYF.

This clonotype was seen many times. The rearrangement joins TRBV12-5 to TRBJ2-1, with TRBD2 as a possible D gene (5 bases). Trimming pared 0 bases from V and 4 bases from J, leaving 13 bases between. CDR3 size: 16 residues. The germline CDR1 and CDR2 sequences are LGHNT and FRNRAP. CDR3 sequence: CASGLVLGLGYNEQFF. In nucleotides, the CDR3 is TGTGCTAGTGGTTTGGTACTAGGACTGGGGTACAATGAGCAGTTCTTC.

This clonotype was seen many times. The chain couples TRBV7-2 to TRBJ1-4; D perhaps matches TRBD1 (5 bases). Germline V gives CDR1 SGHTA, CDR2 FQGNSA. V lost 5 bases, J lost 10 bases, and 20 bases lay in between. The CDR3 covers 15 residues. The CDR3 coding sequence is TGTGCCAGCAGCCCACCAGGGCTTCCCGGAGGAAAACTGTTTTTT. Its translation is CASSPPGLPGGKLFF.

This clonotype was detected many times. V is TRBV28 and J is TRBJ1-2; 8 bases line up with TRBD1. Germline-derived CDR1 and CDR2 are MDHEN and SYDVKM. The CDR3 totals 14 residues. V lost 2 bases to trimming and J lost 4 bases; unmatched junction nucleotides: 3. The CDR3 DNA follows: TGTGCCAGCAGTTTACTAACAGGGGGCTATGGCTACACCTTC. Translating gives CASSLLTGGYGYTF.

As to this clonotype: One base away lies a much larger clone, so this may be a sequencing read error. The CDR3 DNA is TGCGCCAGCAGCTCCGAAAGGAGGGAACACAATGAGCAGTTCTTC. Translating gives CASSSERREHNEQFF. V gene TRBV5-1 combines with J gene TRBJ2-1, with D perhaps TRBD2 (6 bases). Deletions cut 3 bases from V and 5 bases from J, with 15 bases between. The CDR3 extends over 15 amino acids. The germline V gene has CDR1 SGHRS and CDR2 YFSETQ.

This clonotype came up a few times. This chain links TRBV29-1 with TRBJ1-1, with D perhaps matching TRBD1 (5 bases). The CDR3 sequence is 13 residues long. Germline V gene sequence: CDR1 SQVTM, CDR2 ANQGSEA. V lost 4 bases to trimming and J lost 3 bases, with 12 bases between them. The chain's CDR3 is CSVALGVYTEAFF. In nucleotides, the CDR3 is TGCAGCGTTGCCTTAGGGGTCTACACTGAAGCTTTCTTT.

This clonotype appeared many times. The chain is built from TRBV6-2 or TRBV6-3 and TRBJ2-1; the D is unclear. CDR3 length: 15 residues. Germline CDR1 reads MNHEY; CDR2 reads SVGEGT. The V end lost 2 bases, the J end lost 3 bases, and 11 bases lay between the germline ends. In DNA form, the CDR3 reads TGTGCCAGCAGTTACAGTAGACCGGACTACAATGAGCAGTTCTTC. This encodes CASSYSRPDYNEQFF.

This clonotype was recorded at least ten times. The J gene is TRBJ2-7, the V gene TRBV20-1; 10 bases are shared with TRBD2. This CDR3 is 15 amino acids long. V was clipped by 4 bases and J by 1 base; unmatched bases: 7. Germline lookup yields CDR1 DFQATT and CDR2 SNEGSKA (reference sequence). This CDR3 reads CSATRGSGGSYEQYF. The CDR3, as DNA: TGCAGTGCTACTCGGGGTAGCGGGGGGTCCTACGAGCAGTACTTC.

This clonotype was recorded at least ten times. The rearrangement uses TRBV11-2 and TRBJ1-1; maybe TRBD1 (5 bases). The V gene's germline CDR1 is SGHAT and CDR2 FQNNGV. The CDR3 runs to 15 residues. With 3 bases removed from V and 2 bases from J, the gap between germline ends came to 13 bases. This CDR3 reads CASSLGRETNTEAFF. CDR3 nucleotide sequence: TGTGCCAGCAGCTTGGGACGGGAGACTAACACTGAAGCTTTCTTT.

This clonotype occurred many times. The rearrangement links TRBV27 to TRBJ2-3, with TRBD2 matching over 14 bases. The V and J ends lost 5 bases and 0 bases, in that order; junction bases with no gene match: 10. CDR3 size: 19 residues. Germline-derived CDR1 and CDR2 are MNHEY and SMNVEV (reference sequence). CDR3 loop: CASSQRGLAGDPSTDTQYF. Here the CDR3 DNA reads TGTGCCAGCAGTCAAAGGGGACTAGCGGGAGATCCTAGCACAGATACGCAGTATTTT.

The chain is built from TRBV11-2 and TRBJ2-3; 12 nucleotides agree with TRBD2. V dropped 8 bases and J dropped 6; count of bases not matched to a gene: 12. Germline V gene data show CDR1 as SGHAT and CDR2 as FQNNGV. The CDR3 covers 16 residues. The DNA for the CDR3 is TGTGCCAGCGGCGTCCGGACGGGGACTAGCGGGGATACGCAGTATTTT. It codes for CASGVRTGTSGDTQYF.

This clonotype was observed at least ten times. The V and J genes are TRBV7-9 and TRBJ2-7; TRBD1 agrees at 8 bases. CDR1 and CDR2 (germline): SEHNR, FQNEAQ (reference sequence). Trimming at V came to 1 base and at J to 2 bases, leaving 13 bases not matched to a gene. The CDR3 runs 18 residues. CDR3 sequence reads: CASSLGALQGAIPYEQYF. Here the CDR3 DNA reads TGTGCCAGCAGCTTAGGGGCCCTCCAGGGGGCGATCCCCTACGAGCAGTACTTC.

This clonotype was picked up a small number of times. This rearrangement joins TRBV25-1 to TRBJ1-5; 7 bases fit TRBD1. This CDR3 is 18 amino acids long. The germline CDR1 and CDR2 sequences are MGHDK and SYGVNS. After removal of 3 bases from V and 2 bases from J, the junction contained 13 bases not matched to a gene. The CDR3 bases are TGTGCCAGCAGTGAGAACAGGGGTTTGAGTTTTGGCAATCAGCCCCAGCATTTT. It encodes CASSENRGLSFGNQPQHF. Looking up the rest from reference TRBV25-1 and TRBJ1-5 gives the full variable domain: EADIYQTPRYLVIGTGKKITLECSQTMGHDKMYWYQQDPGMELHLIHYSYGVNSTEKGDLSSESTVSRIRTEHFPLTLESARPSHTSQYLCASSENRGLSFGNQPQHFGDGTRLSIL.

This clonotype was found many times. The gene calls are TRBV11-3 and TRBJ1-1; D is unclear. The germline V gene has CDR1 SGHNT and CDR2 YENEEA. V was shortened by 5 bases and J by 1 base, with 8 bases between the two germline ends. This CDR3 is built from 13 residues. In DNA form, the CDR3 reads TGTGCCAGCAGCCCTCAACAGAACACTGAAGCTTTCTTT. It codes for CASSPQQNTEAFF.

This clonotype was seen many times. The gene calls are TRBV2 and TRBJ2-3; TRBD2 aligns across 9 bases. V lost 7 bases, J lost 2 bases, and 16 bases stayed unmatched. The CDR3 covers 18 residues. Germline lookup yields CDR1 SNHLY and CDR2 FYNNEI. Here the CDR3 reads CASTSPRLAGRITDTQYF. The CDR3 coding sequence is TGTGCCAGCACCTCACCTCGGCTAGCGGGGAGGATCACAGATACGCAGTATTTT.

The chain combines TRBV6-1 with TRBJ1-3; D may be TRBD1 (5 bases). The CDR3 is 14 amino acids. The germline CDR1 and CDR2 sequences are MNHNS and SASEGT. Trimming took off 8 bases at V and 0 bases at J, with 11 bases between the two ends. CDR3 region: CASGDRDSGNTIYF. The DNA of the CDR3 is TGTGCCAGCGGCGACAGAGACTCTGGAAACACCATATATTTT.

This clonotype occurred many times. The chain employs TRBV27 and TRBJ2-3; 11 bases agree with TRBD1. CDR3 length: 14 residues. Germline lookup yields CDR1 MNHEY and CDR2 SMNVEV (reference sequence). V shed 3 bases and J 8 bases; nucleotides not matched to a gene: 4. CDR3 sequence reads: CASSFGQGAGTQYF. CDR3 nucleotide sequence: TGTGCCAGCAGTTTTGGACAGGGGGCGGGTACGCAGTATTTT.

In its sample, this clonotype was seen many times. The genes are TRBV7-9 and TRBJ2-1, with D unclear. The CDR3 is 18 residues long. CDR1 is SEHNR and CDR2 is FQNEAQ in the germline V gene (reference sequence). Between the trimmed V and J ends, which lost 5 bases and 1 base, there was a span of 21 bases. The CDR3 nucleotides are TGTGCCAGCAGCCCTCCTTCTCTGGGCACAGATTCCTACAATGAGCAGTTCTTC. Amino acids: CASSPPSLGTDSYNEQFF.

The rearrangement joins TRBV6-2 or TRBV6-3 to TRBJ2-2; no reliable D call. The CDR3 is made up of 13 amino acids. Between the trimmed V and J ends, which lost 10 bases and 0 bases, there was a span of 9 bases. Germline CDR1 is MNHEY and CDR2 is SVGEGT. CDR3 nucleotide sequence: TGTGCCACCCAAAACGCGAACACCGGGGAGCTGTTTTTT. This encodes CATQNANTGELFF.

This clonotype occurred many times. The CDR3 region has the DNA TGTGCCAGCAGCCAAGATCCGAACACCGGGGAGCTGTTTTTT. Protein sequence: CASSQDPNTGELFF. The chain couples TRBV7-3 to TRBJ2-2; no clear D gene. The V end lost 5 bases, the J end lost 0 bases, and 7 bases lay between the germline ends. The CDR3 runs 14 residues. The V gene's germline CDR1 is SGHTA and CDR2 FQGTGA.

This clonotype was seen a handful of times. The genes are TRBV6-4 and TRBJ2-1, with D possibly being TRBD2 (7 bases). This CDR3 contains 16 residues. The germline CDR1 and CDR2 sequences are MRHNA and SNTAGT. Trimming left V 8 bases short and J 0 bases short, with 17 bases between. DNA of the CDR3: TGTGCCAGCGCGGGTGAGGGGGGGAGCTCCTACAATGAGCAGTTCTTC. This codes for CASAGEGGSSYNEQFF.

The chain links TRBV20-1 to TRBJ1-1, with D maybe TRBD1 (5 bases). The CDR3 has 14 amino acids. Looked up from germline, CDR1 is DFQATT and CDR2 is SNEGSKA (reference sequence). Trimming pared 2 bases from V and 0 bases from J, leaving 10 bases between. The CDR3, as DNA: TGCAGTGCTAGATCGCAGGGAATGAACACTGAAGCTTTCTTT. Protein sequence: CSARSQGMNTEAFF.